The 26 T cell receptor beta chains in this list originate from one sample, sequenced in a study of cytomegalovirus exposure and HLA in healthy donors. PCR used 60 Vbeta primers and 13 Jbeta primers. TCRdb's table, derived via immunoSEQ multiplex PCR, lists solely in-frame clones and lacks some. This sample's table has more than 40,000 clones. The sequenced sample consisted of PBMCs. The receptors were sampled from a female donor in good health and CMV-seronegative.

This chain connects TRBV9 to TRBJ2-1; 9 positions agree with TRBD2. The CDR3 is made up of 17 amino acids. V lost 5 bases and J lost 1; bases outside the gene matches: 10. Germline values: CDR1 SGDLS, CDR2 YYNGEE. Written as DNA, the CDR3 is TGTGCCAGCAGTGGGACCTTAGCGGGGGAATCCTACAATGAGCAGTTCTTC. Translation: CASSGTLAGESYNEQFF.

This chain links TRBV30 with TRBJ2-5, with 9 bases identical to TRBD2. From germline, CDR1 is GTSNPN and CDR2 SVGIG (reference sequence). The junction had 9 bases not matched to a gene; V was cut back by 5 bases and J by 5 bases. This CDR3 is built from 14 residues. DNA of the CDR3: TGTGCCTGGCGATCTAGCGGGGTCCGGGAGACCCAGTACTTC. This codes for CAWRSSGVRETQYF.

The genes are TRBV27 and TRBJ1-2, with TRBD1 matching over 12 bases. The CDR3 totals 14 residues. J lost 8 bases, V lost 4 bases, and 5 bases had no gene match. Germline lookup yields CDR1 MNHEY and CDR2 SMNVEV (reference sequence). The CDR3 DNA reads TGTGCCAGCAGTTGGGACAGGGGGCTCTACGGCTACACCTTC. Residues: CASSWDRGLYGYTF.

The chain joins TRBV29-1 to TRBJ1-5; tentatively, D is TRBD1 (5 bases). The germline V gene has CDR1 SQVTM and CDR2 ANQGSEA. The V gene lost 6 bases and the J gene lost 1 base, with 13 bases spanning the gap. This CDR3 region has 14 residues. DNA for the CDR3: TGCAGCGTCTCGACAGCCGGGAGCAATCAGCCCCAGCATTTT. Translating it yields CSVSTAGSNQPQHF.

J is TRBJ2-1 and V is TRBV9, with 10 positions matching TRBD2. CDR1 and CDR2 (germline): SGDLS, YYNGEE. The ends lost 5 bases at V and 9 bases at J; junction bases unmatched: 11. The CDR3 totals 15 residues. CDR3 in DNA: TGTGCCAGCAGTGCTGGGACTAGCGCCCAGGGTGAGCAGTTCTTC. This codes for CASSAGTSAQGEQFF.

The V and J genes are TRBV27 and TRBJ2-7, with TRBD2 matching 9 bases. There are 20 residues in the CDR3. V lost 0 bases and J lost 5; bases outside the gene matches: 20. The germline V gene encodes CDR1 MNHEY and CDR2 SMNVEV (reference sequence). The CDR3, as DNA: TGTGCCAGCAGTTTATCGTTAGGGGGAAGAAATAGCGGGGGTTCTCACGAGCAGTACTTC. This encodes CASSLSLGGRNSGGSHEQYF.

V and J are TRBV4-1 and TRBJ1-1; 8 nucleotides match TRBD1. Germline lookup yields CDR1 MGHRA and CDR2 YSYEKL. Trimming at V came to 0 bases and at J to 3 bases, leaving 3 bases not matched to a gene. CDR3 length: 15 amino acids. The CDR3 sequence: CASSQDGTGDTEAFF. The CDR3 nucleotides are TGCGCCAGCAGCCAAGATGGGACAGGAGACACTGAAGCTTTCTTT.

The chain uses TRBV5-6 and TRBJ2-3; the match to TRBD2 covers 9 bases. The V gene's germline CDR1 is SGHDT and CDR2 YYEEEE. V lost 0 bases to trimming and J lost 6 bases; unmatched junction nucleotides: 8. The CDR3 has 16 amino acids. The CDR3 sequence is CASSLVRGGPGDTQYF. The CDR3 DNA reads as TGTGCCAGCAGCTTGGTGCGGGGGGGTCCCGGGGATACGCAGTATTTT. The full variable domain, in which reference TRBV5-6 and TRBJ2-3 provide the parts outside the CDR3, is DAGVTQSPTHLIKTRGQQVTLRCSPKSGHDTVSWYQQALGQGPQFIFQYYEEEERQRGNFPDRFSGHQFPNYSSELNVNALLLGDSALYLCASSLVRGGPGDTQYFGPGTRLTVL.

For the CDR3, the DNA is TGTGCCTGGAGTGCACAGGTTATCCACACTGAAGCTTTCTTT. Residues: CAWSAQVIHTEAFF. The rearrangement joins TRBV30 to TRBJ1-1, with D maybe TRBD1 (5 bases). Trimming took 1 base from V and 3 from J, leaving 12 bases between them. CDR3 size: 14 residues. In germline, CDR1 is GTSNPN, CDR2 SVGIG (reference sequence).

This chain uses TRBV6-4 with TRBJ2-3; no clear D gene. The V gene's germline CDR1 is MRHNA and CDR2 SNTAGT. V lost 5 bases and J lost 1, with 7 bases in between. This CDR3 spans 13 amino acids. The CDR3 DNA sequence: TGTGCCAGCAGTATGACTGGCACAGATACGCAGTATTTT. Protein sequence: CASSMTGTDTQYF.

The gene calls are TRBV9 and TRBJ2-5; 8 positions match TRBD1. The length of the CDR3 is 15 residues. J was trimmed by 2 bases and V by 3 bases; bases with no gene match: 6. Germline V gene lookup returns CDR1 SGDLS and CDR2 YYNGEE. The CDR3 DNA reads TGTGCCAGCAGCGCGAGGGGGACAGGTCAAGAGACCCAGTACTTC. Its protein product is CASSARGTGQETQYF.

This chain uses TRBV7-2 with TRBJ1-1, with D tentatively TRBD1 (6 bases). CDR3 length: 15 residues. Germline values: CDR1 SGHTA, CDR2 FQGNSA. V lost 8 bases and J lost 6, with 22 bases in between. The CDR3 DNA reads TGTGCCAGCGGGGTGGGGGTAGGGACACGTTCTGAAGCTTTCTTT. The encoded protein is CASGVGVGTRSEAFF.

V usage is TRBV7-9 and J usage is TRBJ1-1; D uncertain. CDR3 size: 14 residues. Trimming took off 1 base at V and 5 bases at J, with 11 bases between the two ends. Germline assignment: CDR1 SEHNR and CDR2 FQNEAQ (reference sequence). As DNA, the CDR3 is TGTGCCAGCAGCTTAGGGCAGGTTGATACTGAAGCTTTCTTT. This gives the protein CASSLGQVDTEAFF.

V gene TRBV7-9 combines with J gene TRBJ1-2; D uncertain. Germline CDR1 is SEHNR and CDR2 is FQNEAQ (reference sequence). V was pared by 4 bases and J by 2 bases, with 11 bases between. The CDR3 is 14 amino acids. CDR3 DNA: TGTGCCAGCAGCTCCCCCCGAGGGAACTATGGCTACACCTTC. Translation: CASSSPRGNYGYTF.

This chain connects TRBV18 to TRBJ2-5; D not certain. The V gene's germline CDR1 is KGHSH and CDR2 LQKENI. V shed 6 bases and J shed 3 bases, with 8 bases lying between them. This CDR3 contains 12 residues. The CDR3 DNA follows: TGTGCCAGCTCCCCCCTAGAAGAGACCCAGTACTTC. This gives the protein CASSPLEETQYF.

The chain uses TRBV6-5 and TRBJ2-7, with a weak D call TRBD1 (6 bases). The CDR3 sequence is 15 residues long. V was shortened by 4 bases and J by 0 bases, with 13 bases between the two germline ends. In germline, CDR1 is MNHEY, CDR2 SVGAGI. The CDR3 DNA sequence: TGTGCCAGCAGTTCCGGACAGCTTTACTCCTACGAGCAGTACTTC. This translates into CASSSGQLYSYEQYF.

This chain uses TRBV7-3 with TRBJ1-2; 12 bases align to TRBD1. Trimming cost V 7 bases and J 4 bases; bases outside gene matches: 13. Looked up from germline, CDR1 is SGHTA and CDR2 is FQGTGA. CDR3 length: 17 residues. The CDR3 DNA reads TGTGCCAGCACCCCATCAGCCGGGACAGGGGGCTTCTATGGCTACACCTTC. It encodes CASTPSAGTGGFYGYTF.

The V gene is TRBV6-5, the J gene TRBJ2-5; 7 positions agree with TRBD2. The J segment lost 2 bases and the V segment lost 5 bases, leaving 5 bases of the junction unmatched. CDR3 size: 14 residues. In germline, CDR1 is MNHEY, CDR2 SVGAGI. As DNA, the CDR3 is TGTGCCAGCAGTGGGAGGGGCGGACAAGAGACCCAGTACTTC. Translation: CASSGRGGQETQYF.

The V and J genes are TRBV5-1 and TRBJ2-5; 7 positions agree with TRBD1. The trim removed 7 bases at V and 5 bases at J, leaving 17 bases unmatched. The CDR3 runs to 16 residues. Germline V CDR1 and CDR2: SGHRS, YFSETQ. The CDR3 bases are TGCGCCAGCTGCTCATCTGGGACAGTCCCTCGGGAGACCCAGTACTTC. Its translation is CASCSSGTVPRETQYF.

The rearrangement joins TRBV6-1 to TRBJ2-6; D call uncertain. Germline CDR1 and CDR2: MNHNS and SASEGT. Trimming took 7 bases from V and 0 from J, leaving 7 bases between them. This CDR3 is 14 amino acids long. DNA for the CDR3: TGTGCCAGCACGGGTTCCTCTGGGGCCAACGTCCTGACTTTC. Its protein product is CASTGSSGANVLTF.

The genes are TRBV27 and TRBJ1-2, with D uncertain. Germline-derived CDR1 and CDR2 are MNHEY and SMNVEV (reference sequence). CDR3 length: 13 residues. V was cut by 2 bases and J by 4 bases, with 8 bases left in between. CDR3 loop: CASSLNRVYGYTF. The CDR3 DNA reads as TGTGCCAGCAGTTTAAACAGAGTCTATGGCTACACCTTC.

The CDR3 spells CASSSPGTNEKLFF. The CDR3, as DNA: TGTGCCAGCAGCTCACCAGGCACTAATGAAAAACTGTTTTTT. The rearrangement joins TRBV5-4 to TRBJ1-4; D gene uncertain. CDR3 length: 14 residues. Trimming stripped 3 bases from V and 2 bases from J, with 8 bases between. Germline CDR1 is SGHNT and CDR2 is YYREEE (reference sequence).

The rearrangement uses TRBV9 and TRBJ2-1; 8 positions match TRBD2. Trimming cost V 0 bases and J 7 bases; bases outside gene matches: 3. The CDR3 runs to 14 residues. CDR1 is SGDLS and CDR2 is YYNGEE in the germline V gene. The chain's CDR3 is CASSVEASGNEQFF. The CDR3 DNA is TGTGCCAGCAGCGTAGAGGCTAGCGGGAATGAGCAGTTCTTC.

DNA of the CDR3: TGTGCCAGCAGTGAATCTGGGGGCATGGGGAACGAGCAGTACTTC. This translates into CASSESGGMGNEQYF. The chain employs TRBV25-1 and TRBJ2-7; possibly TRBD1 for D (6 bases). CDR3 size: 15 residues. Trimming removed 1 base from V and 5 bases from J, with 15 bases in between. Germline CDR1 MGHDK, CDR2 SYGVNS.

This chain connects TRBV18 to TRBJ2-2; 8 nucleotides align to TRBD2. Germline V gives CDR1 KGHSH, CDR2 LQKENI. The CDR3 extends over 18 amino acids. V shed 3 bases, J shed 3 bases, and the junction held 12 bases outside the gene matches. The CDR3 sequence: CASSPAGGTRGHTGELFF. CDR3 nucleotides: TGTGCCAGCTCACCCGCTGGTGGGACTAGGGGACACACCGGGGAGCTGTTTTTT.

The chain recombines TRBV9 with TRBJ1-3; 7 bases are shared with TRBD1. Per the germline V gene, CDR1 is SGDLS and CDR2 is YYNGEE. CDR3 length equals 14 residues. Trimming cost V 2 bases and J 6 bases; bases outside gene matches: 5. DNA of the CDR3: TGTGCCAGCAGCGTTGGGACAGCCGAAAACACCATATATTTT. This codes for CASSVGTAENTIYF.